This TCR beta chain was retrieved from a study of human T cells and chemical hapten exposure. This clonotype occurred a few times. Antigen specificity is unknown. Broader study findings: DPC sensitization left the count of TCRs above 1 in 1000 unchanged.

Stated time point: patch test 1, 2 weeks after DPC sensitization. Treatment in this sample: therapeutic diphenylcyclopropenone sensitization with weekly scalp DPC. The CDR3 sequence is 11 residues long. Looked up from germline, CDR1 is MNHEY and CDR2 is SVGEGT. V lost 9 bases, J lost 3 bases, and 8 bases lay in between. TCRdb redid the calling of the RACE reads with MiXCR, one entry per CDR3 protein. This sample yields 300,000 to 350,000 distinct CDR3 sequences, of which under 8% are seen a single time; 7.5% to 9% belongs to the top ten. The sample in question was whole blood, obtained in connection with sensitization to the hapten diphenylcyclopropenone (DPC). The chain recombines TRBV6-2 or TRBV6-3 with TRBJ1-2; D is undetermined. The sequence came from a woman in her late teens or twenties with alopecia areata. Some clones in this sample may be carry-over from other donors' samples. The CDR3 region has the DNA TGTGCCAGTTCGGCCTACTATGGCTACACCTTC. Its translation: CASSAYYGYTF.